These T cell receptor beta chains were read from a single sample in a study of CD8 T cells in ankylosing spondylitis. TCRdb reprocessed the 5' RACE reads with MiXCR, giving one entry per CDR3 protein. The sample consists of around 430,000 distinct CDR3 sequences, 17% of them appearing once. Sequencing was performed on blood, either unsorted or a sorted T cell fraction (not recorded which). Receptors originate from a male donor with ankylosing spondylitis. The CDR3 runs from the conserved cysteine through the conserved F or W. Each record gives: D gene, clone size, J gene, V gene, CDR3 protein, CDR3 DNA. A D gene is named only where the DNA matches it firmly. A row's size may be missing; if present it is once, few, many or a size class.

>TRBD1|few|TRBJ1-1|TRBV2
CASTWGQGYTEAFF
TGTGCCAGCACCTGGGGACAGGGCTACACTGAAGCTTTCTTT
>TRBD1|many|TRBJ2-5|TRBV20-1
CSAGTDQETQYF
TGCAGTGCGGGGACAGACCAAGAGACCCAGTACTTC
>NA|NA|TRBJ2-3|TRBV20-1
CSAPDADTQYF
TGCAGTGCCCCAGACGCAGATACGCAGTATTTT
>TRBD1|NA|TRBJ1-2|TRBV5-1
CASGFGGTAERGYTF
TGCGCCAGCGGATTTGGCGGGACAGCGGAGCGGGGCTACACCTTC
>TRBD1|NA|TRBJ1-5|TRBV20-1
CSAADRANQPQHF
TGCAGTGCTGCCGACAGGGCGAATCAGCCCCAGCATTTT
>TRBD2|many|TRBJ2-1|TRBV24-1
CATSDPTSRLVDEQFF
TGTGCCACCAGTGACCCGACTAGCCGGTTAGTCGATGAGCAGTTCTTC
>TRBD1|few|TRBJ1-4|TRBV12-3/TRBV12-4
CASRKTGGSHEKLFF
TGTGCCAGCAGAAAAACAGGGGGCAGTCACGAAAAACTGTTTTTT
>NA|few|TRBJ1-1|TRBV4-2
CASSQAGLNTEAFF
TGTGCCAGCAGCCAAGCCGGACTTAACACTGAAGCTTTCTTT
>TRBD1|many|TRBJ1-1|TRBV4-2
CASSQGDRNPDTEAFF
TGTGCCAGCAGCCAAGGGGACAGGAACCCCGACACTGAAGCTTTCTTT
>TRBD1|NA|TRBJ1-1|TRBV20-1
CSALKGGRGRTEAFF
TGCAGTGCCCTAAAAGGGGGCAGGGGGCGGACTGAAGCTTTCTTT
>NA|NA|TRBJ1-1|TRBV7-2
CASSLVAKNTEAFF
TGTGCCAGCAGCTTAGTCGCTAAGAACACTGAAGCTTTCTTT
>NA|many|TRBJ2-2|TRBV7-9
CASSLATTGELFF
TGTGCCAGCAGCTTAGCGACCACCGGGGAGCTGTTTTTT
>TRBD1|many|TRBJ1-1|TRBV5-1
CASSGQQGVGTEAFF
TGCGCCAGCAGCGGCCAACAGGGGGTCGGCACTGAAGCTTTCTTT
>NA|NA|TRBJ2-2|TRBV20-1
CSARDPTSRGPNTGELFF
TGCAGTGCTAGAGATCCCACTTCTCGCGGCCCGAACACCGGGGAGCTGTTTTTT
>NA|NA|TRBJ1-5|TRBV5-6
CASRLRTGDPHF
TGTGCCAGCAGACTGAGGACGGGCGATCCGCATTTT
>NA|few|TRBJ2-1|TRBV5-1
CASSLGSSSGNEQFF
TGCGCCAGCAGCTTGGGTAGTAGTTCGGGGAATGAGCAGTTCTTC
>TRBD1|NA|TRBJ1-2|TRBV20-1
CSAAEGTGIGGYTF
TGCAGTGCAGCCGAGGGGACAGGGATTGGTGGCTACACCTTC
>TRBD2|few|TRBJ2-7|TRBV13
CASSGSGTPTSSGIGSYEQYF
TGTGCCAGCAGCGGGTCGGGTACCCCGACCTCTAGCGGGATCGGGTCCTACGAGCAGTACTTC
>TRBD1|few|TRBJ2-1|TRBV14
CASSPLGQGAYNEQFF
TGTGCCAGCAGCCCCCTGGGACAGGGCGCCTACAATGAGCAGTTCTTC
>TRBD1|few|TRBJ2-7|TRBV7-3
CASSPTGVPAEQYF
TGTGCCAGCAGCCCCACAGGGGTCCCCGCGGAGCAGTACTTC
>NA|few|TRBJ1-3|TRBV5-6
CASSLYGQSGNTIYF
TGTGCCAGCAGCTTGTACGGGCAGTCTGGAAACACCATATATTTT
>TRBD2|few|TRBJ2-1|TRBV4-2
CASSQAERGGNNEQFF
TGTGCCAGCAGCCAAGCCGAACGGGGGGGCAACAATGAGCAGTTCTTC
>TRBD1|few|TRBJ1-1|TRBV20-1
CSATWGQLNTEAFF
TGCAGTGCGACGTGGGGACAGTTGAACACTGAAGCTTTCTTT
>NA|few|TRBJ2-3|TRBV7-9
CASSFPPGAQYF
TGTGCCAGCAGCTTTCCCCCAGGGGCGCAGTATTTT
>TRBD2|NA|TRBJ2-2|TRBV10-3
CAISIAGGTGELFF
TGTGCCATCAGCATAGCGGGAGGCACCGGGGAGCTGTTTTTT
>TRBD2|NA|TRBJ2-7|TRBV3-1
CASSQVGASGPYEQYF
TGTGCCAGCAGCCAAGTCGGGGCTAGCGGCCCCTACGAGCAGTACTTC
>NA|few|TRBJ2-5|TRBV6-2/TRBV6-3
CASSYSPGDQETQYF
TGTGCCAGCAGTTACTCGCCAGGGGACCAAGAGACCCAGTACTTC
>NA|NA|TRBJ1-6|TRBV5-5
CASTSGRPRSPLHF
TGTGCCAGCACCTCGGGACGGCCTAGGTCACCCCTCCACTTT
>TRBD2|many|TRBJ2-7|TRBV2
CASAPGTTSREYF
TGTGCCAGCGCGCCTGGGACTACCTCCCGGGAGTACTTC
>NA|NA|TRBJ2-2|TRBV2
CASSRQEHTGELFF
TGTGCCAGCAGTCGACAGGAGCACACCGGGGAGCTGTTTTTT
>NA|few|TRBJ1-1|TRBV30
CAWIRTANTEAFF
TGTGCCTGGATTCGGACAGCGAACACTGAAGCTTTCTTT
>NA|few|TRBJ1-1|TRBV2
CASSALLNTEAFF
TGTGCCAGCAGTGCTTTGCTGAACACTGAAGCTTTCTTT
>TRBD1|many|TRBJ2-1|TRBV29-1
CSVQPGTGVGNEQFF
TGCAGCGTCCAACCCGGGACAGGGGTGGGCAATGAGCAGTTCTTC
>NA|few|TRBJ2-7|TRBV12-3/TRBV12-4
CASSTNLPGPYEQYF
TGTGCCAGCAGTACGAACCTCCCAGGGCCCTACGAGCAGTACTTC
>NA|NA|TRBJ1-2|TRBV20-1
CSATTGYGYTF
TGCAGTGCCACAACAGGGTATGGCTACACCTTC
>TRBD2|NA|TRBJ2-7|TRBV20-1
CSARDREGPAYEQYF
TGCAGTGCTAGAGATCGGGAGGGCCCCGCCTACGAGCAGTACTTC
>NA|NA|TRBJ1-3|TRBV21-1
CASSKGVGGGNTIYF
NA